The entry below describes one TCR beta chain. Its antigen is currently unknown. The source material, RNA transcripts, was used to amplify TCR beta CDR3 regions. The HTBI primer set was used in a first-round RT-PCR of the TCR CDR3. TCRdb used MiXCR to reprocess the multiplex PCR reads, holding one entry per CDR3 protein. The sample holds about 180,000 distinct CDR3 sequences, about a sixth seen once. The germline V gene encodes CDR1 MDHEN and CDR2 SYDVKM. The CDR3 is 12 amino acids. V was pared by 3 bases and J by 7 bases, with 2 bases of the junction left unmatched. Diagnosing involved the use of clinical symptoms, serum thyroxine and TRAb, thyroid ultrasound and orbital computed tomography. This record belongs to a study of T cells in Graves' hyperthyroidism and ophthalmopathy. For the study at large: Peripheral blood was secured at the point of initial diagnosis, before any treatment.

Study-wide results and caveats: For ophthalmopathy, model prediction preceded onset by a median around six months.

The sequenced sample consisted of blood. This sequence joins TRBV28 and TRBJ2-5; TRBD1 matches 7 bases. The TCR sequence derives from a woman aged 45-65 years with Graves' hyperthyroidism. In nucleotides, the CDR3 is TGTGCCAGCAGTTTGTCAGGGGGGACCCAGTACTTC. Translating gives CASSLSGGTQYF.